Following are 7 T cell receptor beta chains from one sample sequenced in a study of blood T cell repertoires in COVID-19. Profiled with immunoSEQ multiplex PCR; TCRdb holds only in-frame clones, not every one. Seen here are some 150,000 clones, 70% to 80% observed once, and the top ten hold 9%. Sequenced: peripheral blood. Receptors originate from a woman between 45 and 65 years old with active or convalescent COVID-19.

This chain links TRBV11-2 with TRBJ1-4; no clear D gene. Trimming took 1 base from V and 5 from J, leaving 5 bases between them. The length of the CDR3 is 13 residues. The V gene's germline CDR1 is SGHAT and CDR2 FQNNGV. The CDR3 DNA is TGTGCCAGCAGCTTAGCCAGGAATGAAAAACTGTTTTTT. This sequence encodes CASSLARNEKLFF.

The V and J genes are TRBV9 and TRBJ1-1, with D perhaps TRBD1 (6 bases). The CDR3 runs to 14 residues. CDR1 is SGDLS and CDR2 is YYNGEE in the germline V gene. Trimming pared 0 bases from V and 5 bases from J, leaving 11 bases between. This chain's CDR3 is CASSVGGLGTEAFF. As DNA, the CDR3 is TGTGCCAGCAGCGTAGGGGGGCTAGGTACTGAAGCTTTCTTT.

The chain joins TRBV6-5 to TRBJ1-2; 10 bases are shared with TRBD1. The length of the CDR3 is 13 residues. The germline V gene has CDR1 MNHEY and CDR2 SVGAGI. V shed 5 bases, J shed 7 bases, and the junction held 4 bases outside the gene matches. The CDR3 reads CASSPGQGVGYTF. The CDR3 DNA reads as TGTGCCAGCAGTCCCGGACAGGGGGTTGGCTACACCTTC.

J is TRBJ2-3 and V is TRBV28; 7 bases match TRBD2. V shed 3 bases, J shed 1 base, and the junction held 4 bases outside the gene matches. Looked up from germline, CDR1 is MDHEN and CDR2 is SYDVKM. This CDR3 has 15 residues. CDR3 DNA: TGTGCCAGCAGTTTGCCCACTAGCGGCACAGATACGCAGTATTTT. This translates into CASSLPTSGTDTQYF.

This clone was counted only a few times. The V call is TRBV30, the J call TRBJ1-6, with unresolved D. This CDR3 region has 15 residues. Trimming removed 0 bases at V and 0 bases at J, with 6 bases between. Germline CDR1 GTSNPN, CDR2 SVGIG (reference sequence). The CDR3 coding sequence is TGTGCCTGGAGTGTACTCCTCTCCTATAATTCACCCCTCCACTTT. Its translation is CAWSVLLSYNSPLHF. Full variable domain (outside the CDR3, taken from reference TRBV30 and TRBJ1-6): SQTIHQWPATLVQPVGSPLSLECTVEGTSNPNLYWYRQAAGRGLQLLFYSVGIGQISSEVPQNLSASRPQDRQFILSSKKLLLSDSGFYLCAWSVLLSYNSPLHFGNGTRLTVT.

In this sample, this clone turned up once. The chain carries TRBV29-1 and TRBJ1-4, with D maybe TRBD1 (6 bases). Between the trimmed V and J ends, which lost 6 bases and 4 bases, there was a span of 12 bases. CDR1 is SQVTM, CDR2 ANQGSEA, per germline. The CDR3 spans 13 residues. DNA for the CDR3: TGCAGCGTCGTTGGACAGTATAATGAAAAACTGTTTTTT. This sequence encodes CSVVGQYNEKLFF.

In this sample, this clone turned up once. This chain joins TRBV28 and TRBJ2-7, with 14 bases lining up with TRBD2. In germline, CDR1 is MDHEN, CDR2 SYDVKM. The junction had 10 bases not matched to a gene; V was cut back by 7 bases and J by 2 bases. The CDR3 loop spans 17 amino acids. The CDR3 DNA follows: TGTGCCAGCATGGGGACTAGCGGGAGATGGTGGGCCTACGAGCAGTACTTC. Its translation is CASMGTSGRWWAYEQYF.